A few counts support the clone carrying this T cell receptor beta chain. Antigen specificity is unknown. Time point meaning: pre-sensitization, week 0. Treatment meaning: therapeutic diphenylcyclopropenone sensitization with weekly scalp DPC. Sample donors consisted of patients with alopecia, aged 18 to 70 years, who were suitable for DPC. This record belongs to a study of human T cells and chemical hapten exposure. Each CDR3 protein gets one entry after TCRdb re-called the RACE reads with MiXCR. The profile shows approximately 100,000 distinct CDR3 sequences, less than 15% of them singletons. Study-level points and caveats: DPC sensitization produced no change in TCRs with frequency above 1 in 1000.

There are 15 residues in the CDR3. V shed 4 bases and J 7 bases; nucleotides not matched to a gene: 9. Germline V gives CDR1 SGHNT, CDR2 YYREEE (reference sequence). The chain has TRBV5-4 and TRBJ1-2, with 11 bases fitting TRBD1. This TCR was recovered from a woman aged 50 to 60 with alopecia areata. Some clones in this sample may be carry-over from other donors' samples. Sequenced here: whole blood, sampled in connection with sensitization to the hapten diphenylcyclopropenone (DPC). For the CDR3, the DNA is TGTGCCAGCAGCACAGGGGACAGGGGGGTACTTGGCTACACCTTC. This translates into CASSTGDRGVLGYTF.